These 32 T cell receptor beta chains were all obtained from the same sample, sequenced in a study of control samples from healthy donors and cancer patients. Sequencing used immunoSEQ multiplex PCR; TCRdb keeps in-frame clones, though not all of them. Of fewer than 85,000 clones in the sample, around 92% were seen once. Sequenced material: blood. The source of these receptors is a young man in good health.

CDR3 nucleotides: TGTGCCAGCAGTTTTCGGACAGGGGGAGAGACCCAGTACTTC. It specifies CASSFRTGGETQYF. The genes are TRBV28 and TRBJ2-5; TRBD1 matches 10 bases. J lost 4 bases, V lost 3 bases, and 2 bases had no gene match. The germline V gene encodes CDR1 MDHEN and CDR2 SYDVKM. CDR3 length: 14 amino acids.

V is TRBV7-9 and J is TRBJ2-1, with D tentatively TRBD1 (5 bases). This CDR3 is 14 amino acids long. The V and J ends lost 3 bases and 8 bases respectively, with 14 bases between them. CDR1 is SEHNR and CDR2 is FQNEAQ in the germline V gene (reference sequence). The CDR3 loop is CASSFGHPGDEQFF. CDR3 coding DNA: TGTGCCAGCAGCTTCGGACACCCTGGGGATGAGCAGTTCTTC.

DNA for the CDR3: TGTGCCAGCAGGAGTCGATGGGGCAGCGGAACAAACTATGGCTACACCTTC. This gives the protein CASRSRWGSGTNYGYTF. The chain recombines TRBV27 with TRBJ1-2, with TRBD1 as a possible D gene (5 bases). Germline lookup yields CDR1 MNHEY and CDR2 SMNVEV (reference sequence). The CDR3 contains 17 residues. V shed 6 bases and J shed 2 bases, with 22 bases lying between them.

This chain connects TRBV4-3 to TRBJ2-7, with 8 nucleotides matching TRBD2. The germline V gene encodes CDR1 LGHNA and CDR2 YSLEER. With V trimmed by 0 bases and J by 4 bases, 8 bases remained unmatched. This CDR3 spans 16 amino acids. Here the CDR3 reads CASSQDWGGGIYEQYF. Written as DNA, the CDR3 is TGCGCCAGCAGCCAAGATTGGGGCGGGGGGATTTACGAGCAGTACTTC.

CDR3 protein: CASSTGAADTQYF. In nucleotides, the CDR3 is TGTGCCAGCAGTACAGGGGCGGCAGATACGCAGTATTTT. V gene TRBV6-5 combines with J gene TRBJ2-3; 7 bases fit TRBD1. Germline assignment: CDR1 MNHEY and CDR2 SVGAGI. V was clipped by 5 bases and J by 4 bases; unmatched bases: 3. CDR3 length: 13 residues.

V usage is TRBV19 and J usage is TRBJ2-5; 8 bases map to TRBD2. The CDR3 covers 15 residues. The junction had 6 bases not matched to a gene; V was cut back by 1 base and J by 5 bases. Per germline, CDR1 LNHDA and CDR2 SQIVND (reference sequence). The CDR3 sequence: CASSIVGGASETQYF. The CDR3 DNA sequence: TGTGCCAGTAGTATAGTCGGGGGGGCCTCTGAGACCCAGTACTTC.

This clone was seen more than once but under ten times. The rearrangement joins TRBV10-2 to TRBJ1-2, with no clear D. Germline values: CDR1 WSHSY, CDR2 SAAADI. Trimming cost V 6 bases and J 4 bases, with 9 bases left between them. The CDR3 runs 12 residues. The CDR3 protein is CASRTDSYGYTF. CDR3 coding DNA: TGCGCCAGCAGAACAGACTCCTATGGCTACACCTTC.

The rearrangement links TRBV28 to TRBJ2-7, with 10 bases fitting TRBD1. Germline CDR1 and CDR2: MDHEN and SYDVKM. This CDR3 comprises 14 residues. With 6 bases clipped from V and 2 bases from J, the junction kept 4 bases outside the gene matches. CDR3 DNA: TGTGCCAGCAGCTGGACAGGGGGGACCTACGAGCAGTACTTC. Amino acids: CASSWTGGTYEQYF.

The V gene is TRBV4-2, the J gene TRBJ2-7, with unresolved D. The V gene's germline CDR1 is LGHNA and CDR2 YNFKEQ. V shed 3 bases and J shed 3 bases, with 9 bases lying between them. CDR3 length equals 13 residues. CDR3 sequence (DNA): TGTGCCAGCAGCCAGGAAGATGGCTACGAGCAGTACTTC. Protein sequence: CASSQEDGYEQYF.

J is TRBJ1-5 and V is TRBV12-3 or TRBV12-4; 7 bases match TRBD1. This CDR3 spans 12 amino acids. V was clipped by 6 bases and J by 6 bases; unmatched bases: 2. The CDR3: CASRQGVQPQHF. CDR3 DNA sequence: TGTGCCAGCAGGCAGGGGGTTCAGCCCCAGCATTTT.

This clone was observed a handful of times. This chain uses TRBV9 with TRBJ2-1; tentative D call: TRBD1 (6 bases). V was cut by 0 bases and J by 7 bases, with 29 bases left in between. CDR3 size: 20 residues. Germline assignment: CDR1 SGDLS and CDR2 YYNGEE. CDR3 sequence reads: CASSVAPDLIRDKGKNEQFF. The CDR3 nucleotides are TGTGCCAGCAGCGTAGCGCCGGACCTGATCCGGGACAAGGGGAAGAATGAGCAGTTCTTC.

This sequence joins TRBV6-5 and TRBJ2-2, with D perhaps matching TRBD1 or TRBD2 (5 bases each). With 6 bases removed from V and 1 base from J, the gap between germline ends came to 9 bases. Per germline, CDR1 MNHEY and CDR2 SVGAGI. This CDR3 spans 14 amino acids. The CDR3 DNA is TGTGCCAGCAGAACGGGACGGAACACCGGGGAGCTGTTTTTT. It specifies CASRTGRNTGELFF.

The CDR3 region has the DNA TGTGCCAGCAGTCCCCGACTGGACAGGTTGTACAATCAGCCCCAGCATTTT. As protein: CASSPRLDRLYNQPQHF. The chain combines TRBV27 with TRBJ1-5, with 7 bases fitting TRBD1. CDR3 length equals 17 residues. Trimming took 5 bases from V and 3 from J; bases not matched to a gene: 13. Per germline, CDR1 MNHEY and CDR2 SMNVEV (reference sequence).

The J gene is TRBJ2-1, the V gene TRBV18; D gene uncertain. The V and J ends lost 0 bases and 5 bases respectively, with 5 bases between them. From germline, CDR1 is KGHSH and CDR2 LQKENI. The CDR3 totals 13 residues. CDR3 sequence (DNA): TGTGCCAGCTCACCACCTTTGAACAATGAGCAGTTCTTC. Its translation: CASSPPLNNEQFF.

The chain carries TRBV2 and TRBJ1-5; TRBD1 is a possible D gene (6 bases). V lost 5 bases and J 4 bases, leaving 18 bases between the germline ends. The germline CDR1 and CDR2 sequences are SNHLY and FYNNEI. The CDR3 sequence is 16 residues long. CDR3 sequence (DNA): TGTGCCAGCAGTTTTGAGACAGGCGCTGGTAATCAGCCCCAGCATTTT. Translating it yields CASSFETGAGNQPQHF.

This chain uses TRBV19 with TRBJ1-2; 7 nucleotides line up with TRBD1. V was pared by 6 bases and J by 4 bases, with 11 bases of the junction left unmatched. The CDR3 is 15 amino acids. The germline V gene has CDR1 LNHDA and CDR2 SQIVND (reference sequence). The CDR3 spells CASSRRQGLFYGYTF. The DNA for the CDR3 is TGTGCCAGTAGCCGCCGACAGGGACTCTTCTATGGCTACACCTTC.

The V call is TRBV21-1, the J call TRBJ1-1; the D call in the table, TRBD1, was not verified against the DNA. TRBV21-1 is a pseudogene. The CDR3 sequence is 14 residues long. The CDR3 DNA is TGTGCCAGCAGGAGGACAGGGGGCGCAGGTGAAGCTTTCTTT. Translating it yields CASRRTGGAGEAFF.

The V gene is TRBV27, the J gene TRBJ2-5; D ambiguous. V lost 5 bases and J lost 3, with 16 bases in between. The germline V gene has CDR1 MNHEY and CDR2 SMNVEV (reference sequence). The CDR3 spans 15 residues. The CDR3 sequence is CASSPPSLREETQYF. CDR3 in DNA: TGTGCCAGCAGTCCACCCTCCTTAAGGGAAGAGACCCAGTACTTC.

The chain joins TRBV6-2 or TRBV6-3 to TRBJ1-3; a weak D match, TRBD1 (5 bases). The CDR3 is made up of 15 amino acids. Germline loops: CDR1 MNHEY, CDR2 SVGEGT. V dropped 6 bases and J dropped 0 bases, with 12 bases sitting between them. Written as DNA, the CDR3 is TGTGCCAGCAGCCGGGGGACGAGCTCTGGAAACACCATATATTTT. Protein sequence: CASSRGTSSGNTIYF.

For the CDR3, the DNA is TGTGCCAGCAAGGACAGGGGGCATAACTACGAGCAGTACTTC. It specifies CASKDRGHNYEQYF. This chain joins TRBV19 and TRBJ2-7, with 11 bases matching TRBD1. The length of the CDR3 is 14 residues. V lost 9 bases to trimming and J lost 3 bases; unmatched junction nucleotides: 7. Looked up from germline, CDR1 is LNHDA and CDR2 is SQIVND (reference sequence).

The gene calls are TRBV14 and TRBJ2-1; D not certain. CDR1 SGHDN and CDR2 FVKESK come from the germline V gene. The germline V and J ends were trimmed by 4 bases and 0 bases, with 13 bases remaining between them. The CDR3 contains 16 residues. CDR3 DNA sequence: TGTGCCAGCAGCCGTCTAAGATCGGCCTCCTACAATGAGCAGTTCTTC. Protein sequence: CASSRLRSASYNEQFF.

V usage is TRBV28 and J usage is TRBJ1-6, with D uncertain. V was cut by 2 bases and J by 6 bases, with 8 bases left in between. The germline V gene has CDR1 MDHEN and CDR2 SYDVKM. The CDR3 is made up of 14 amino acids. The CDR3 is CASSLDGLNSPLHF. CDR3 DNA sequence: TGTGCCAGCAGTTTAGACGGTCTTAATTCACCCCTCCACTTT.

The CDR3 sequence is CATSGDRAAGAGREQFF. The CDR3 region has the DNA TGTGCCACTTCAGGGGACAGGGCGGCTGGGGCGGGGCGTGAGCAGTTCTTC. J is TRBJ2-1 and V is TRBV2; 9 bases are shared with TRBD1. Germline loops: CDR1 SNHLY, CDR2 FYNNEI. Germline trimming cut 10 bases from V and 9 bases from J; bases unmatched to any gene: 22. The CDR3 loop spans 17 amino acids. The whole variable domain, filled in from reference TRBV2 and TRBJ2-1, reads EPEVTQTPSHQVTQMGQEVILRCVPISNHLYFYWYRQILGQKVEFLVSFYNNEISEKSEIFDDQFSVERPDGSNFTLKIRSTKLEDSAMYFCATSGDRAAGAGREQFFGPGTRLTVL.

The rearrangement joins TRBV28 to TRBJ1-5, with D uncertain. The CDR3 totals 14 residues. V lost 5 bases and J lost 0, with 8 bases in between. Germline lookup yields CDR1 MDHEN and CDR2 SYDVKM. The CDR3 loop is CASSKDLSNQPQHF. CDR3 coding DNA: TGTGCCAGCAGTAAAGACCTTAGCAATCAGCCCCAGCATTTT.

The CDR3 region has the DNA TGTGCCAGCGCCCTAAGCACAGATACGCAGTATTTT. Translating it yields CASALSTDTQYF. V gene TRBV2 combines with J gene TRBJ2-3; D unresolved. Trimming took off 8 bases at V and 0 bases at J, with 6 bases between the two ends. The CDR3 runs 12 residues. Germline V gene data show CDR1 as SNHLY and CDR2 as FYNNEI.

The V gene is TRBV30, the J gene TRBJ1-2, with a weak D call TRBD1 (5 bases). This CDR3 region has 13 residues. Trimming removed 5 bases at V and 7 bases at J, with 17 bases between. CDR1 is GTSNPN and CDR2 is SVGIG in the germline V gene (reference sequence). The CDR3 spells CAWVGGKVAGYTF. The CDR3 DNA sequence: TGTGCCTGGGTGGGGGGGAAGGTGGCTGGCTACACCTTC.

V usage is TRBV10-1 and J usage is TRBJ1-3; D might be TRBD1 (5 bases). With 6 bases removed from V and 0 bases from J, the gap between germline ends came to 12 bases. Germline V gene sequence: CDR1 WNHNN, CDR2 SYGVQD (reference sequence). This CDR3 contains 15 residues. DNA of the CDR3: TGCGCCAGCAGGGGGACGGGTAGCTCTGGAAACACCATATATTTT. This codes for CASRGTGSSGNTIYF.

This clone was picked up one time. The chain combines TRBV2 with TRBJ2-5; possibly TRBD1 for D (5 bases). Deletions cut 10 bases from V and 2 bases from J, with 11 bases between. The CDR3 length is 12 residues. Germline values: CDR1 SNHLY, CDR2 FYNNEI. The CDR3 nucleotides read TGTGCCATTTCGGACACTCAAGAGACCCAGTACTTC. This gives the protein CAISDTQETQYF. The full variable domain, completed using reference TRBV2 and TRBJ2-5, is EPEVTQTPSHQVTQMGQEVILRCVPISNHLYFYWYRQILGQKVEFLVSFYNNEISEKSEIFDDQFSVERPDGSNFTLKIRSTKLEDSAMYFCAISDTQETQYFGPGTRLLVL.

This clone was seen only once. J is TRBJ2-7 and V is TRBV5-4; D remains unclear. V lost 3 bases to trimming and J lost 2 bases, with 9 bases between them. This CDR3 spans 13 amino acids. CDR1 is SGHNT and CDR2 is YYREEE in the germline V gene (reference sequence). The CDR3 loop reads CASSYKGPYEQYF. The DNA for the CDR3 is TGTGCCAGCAGCTATAAGGGTCCCTACGAGCAGTACTTC.

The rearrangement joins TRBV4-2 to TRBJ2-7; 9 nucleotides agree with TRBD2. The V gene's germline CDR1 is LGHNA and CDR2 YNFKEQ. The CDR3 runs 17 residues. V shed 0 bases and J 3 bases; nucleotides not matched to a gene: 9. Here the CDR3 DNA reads TGTGCCAGCAGCCAAGAGTTAGCGGGGGCCCATATCTACGAGCAGTACTTC. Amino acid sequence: CASSQELAGAHIYEQYF.

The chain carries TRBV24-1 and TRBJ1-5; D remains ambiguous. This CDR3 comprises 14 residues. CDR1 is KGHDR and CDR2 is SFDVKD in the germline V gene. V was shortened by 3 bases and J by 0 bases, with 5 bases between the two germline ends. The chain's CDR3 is CATSDRDSNQPQHF. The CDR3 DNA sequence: TGTGCCACCAGTGATCGGGATAGCAATCAGCCCCAGCATTTT.

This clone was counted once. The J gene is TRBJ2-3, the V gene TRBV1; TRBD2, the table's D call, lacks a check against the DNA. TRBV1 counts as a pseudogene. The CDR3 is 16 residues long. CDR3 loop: CTSSQGTSGTTDTQYF. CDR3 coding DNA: TGCACCAGCAGCCAAGGGACTAGCGGGACCACAGATACGCAGTATTTT.